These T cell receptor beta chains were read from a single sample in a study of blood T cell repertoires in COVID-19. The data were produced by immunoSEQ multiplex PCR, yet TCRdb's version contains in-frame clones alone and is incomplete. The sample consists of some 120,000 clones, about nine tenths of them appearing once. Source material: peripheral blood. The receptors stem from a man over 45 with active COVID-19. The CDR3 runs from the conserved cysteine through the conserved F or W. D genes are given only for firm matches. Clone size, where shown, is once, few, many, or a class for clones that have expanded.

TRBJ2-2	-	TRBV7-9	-	CASRTPVAGPGLSTGELFF	TGTGCCAGCAGGACACCAGTGGCCGGGCCAGGGTTGAGTACCGGGGAGCTGTTTTTT
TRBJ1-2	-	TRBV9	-	CASSVGTGAHYGYTF	TGTGCCAGCAGCGTAGGAACAGGAGCGCATTATGGCTACACCTTC
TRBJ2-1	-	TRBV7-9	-	CASSSEVVNEQFF	TGTGCCAGCAGCTCGGAGGTGGTCAATGAGCAGTTCTTC
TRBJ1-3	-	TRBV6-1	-	CASSELGDSGNTIYF	TGTGCCAGCAGTGAACTAGGGGACTCAGGAAACACCATATATTTT
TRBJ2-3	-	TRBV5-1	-	CASRVGGTDTQYF	TGCGCCAGCAGGGTGGGAGGCACAGATACGCAGTATTTT
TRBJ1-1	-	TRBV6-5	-	CASSYSRGPMNTEAFF	TGTGCCAGCAGTTACTCCAGGGGCCCTATGAACACTGAAGCTTTCTTT
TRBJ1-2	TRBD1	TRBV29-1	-	CSVDRDSTNYGYTF	TGCAGCGTCGACCGGGACAGCACTAACTATGGCTACACCTTC
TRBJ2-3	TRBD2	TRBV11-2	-	CASSRGLAGANTDTQYF	TGTGCCAGCAGCCGGGGACTAGCGGGGGCCAACACAGATACGCAGTATTTT
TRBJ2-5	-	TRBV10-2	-	CASSRGRNGETQYF	TGCGCCAGCAGCAGGGGCAGGAATGGAGAGACCCAGTACTTC
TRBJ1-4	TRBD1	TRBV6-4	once	CASSTPETGCEGSTNEKLFF	TGTGCCAGCAGTACACCGGAGACAGGGTGTGAGGGCTCAACTAATGAAAAACTGTTTTTT
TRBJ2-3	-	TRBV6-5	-	CASRRDSTDTQYF	TGTGCCAGCAGACGGGACTCTACAGATACGCAGTATTTT
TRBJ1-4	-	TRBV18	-	CASSQNNRELLIEKLFF	TGTGCCAGCTCACAAAACAACAGGGAGTTGCTTATTGAAAAACTGTTTTTT
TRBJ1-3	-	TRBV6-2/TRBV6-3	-	CASSYRQYGNTIYF	TGTGCCAGCAGTTACCGACAGTATGGAAACACCATATATTTT
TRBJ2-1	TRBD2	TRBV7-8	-	CASSYSGGLYNEQFF	TGTGCCAGCAGCTATAGCGGGGGCCTCTACAATGAGCAGTTCTTC
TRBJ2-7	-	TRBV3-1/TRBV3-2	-	CASSQDARDEQYF	TGTGCCAGCAGCCAAGATGCCAGGGACGAGCAGTACTTC
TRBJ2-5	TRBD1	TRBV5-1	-	CASSFPTGADQETQYF	TGCGCCAGCAGCTTCCCGACAGGGGCCGATCAAGAGACCCAGTACTTC
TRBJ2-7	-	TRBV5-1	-	CASSTQGFEQYF	TGCGCCAGCAGCACACAGGGTTTCGAGCAGTACTTC
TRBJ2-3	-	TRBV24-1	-	CATSDSPGADTQYF	TGTGCCACCAGTGATTCCCCAGGGGCAGATACGCAGTATTTT
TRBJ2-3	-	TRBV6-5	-	CASSYSAPGTQYF	TGTGCCAGCAGTTACTCAGCCCCGGGTACGCAGTATTTT
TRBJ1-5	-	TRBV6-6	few	CASSYRRGASNQPQHF	TGTGCCAGCAGTTACCGCCGGGGTGCTAGCAATCAGCCCCAGCATTTT
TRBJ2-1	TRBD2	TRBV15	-	CATSMWGSGSSYNEQFF	TGTGCCACCAGCATGTGGGGTAGCGGGAGTTCCTACAATGAGCAGTTCTTC
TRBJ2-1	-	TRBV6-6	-	CASSYKEGTEQFF	TGTGCCAGCAGTTACAAAGAGGGTACTGAGCAGTTCTTC
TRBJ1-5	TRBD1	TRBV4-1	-	CASSQASLTGGRQPQHF	TGCGCCAGCAGCCAAGCATCATTGACAGGGGGCCGGCAGCCCCAGCATTTT
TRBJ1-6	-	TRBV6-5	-	CASSSTNNSPLHF	TGTGCCAGCAGTTCGACAAATAATTCACCCCTCCACTTT
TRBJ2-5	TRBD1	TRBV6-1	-	CASSEGDRPQETQYF	TGTGCCAGCAGTGAAGGGGACAGGCCCCAAGAGACCCAGTACTTC
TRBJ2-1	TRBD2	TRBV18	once	CASSPSGGSSNEQFF	TGTGCCAGCTCACCTAGCGGGGGGTCGTCCAATGAGCAGTTCTTC
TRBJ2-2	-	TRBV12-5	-	CASGLDPSRLTGELFF	TGTGCTAGTGGTTTGGACCCATCTAGGCTCACCGGGGAGCTGTTTTTT
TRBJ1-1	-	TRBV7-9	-	CASSASGAREGEAFF	TGTGCCAGCAGCGCCTCTGGGGCCAGAGAAGGTGAAGCTTTCTTT
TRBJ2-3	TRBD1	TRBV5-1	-	CASRTGTASTDTQYF	TGCGCCAGCAGAACCGGGACAGCTAGCACAGATACGCAGTATTTT
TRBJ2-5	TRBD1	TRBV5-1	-	CASSLSTGQGRETQYF	TGCGCCAGCAGCTTGAGTACGGGACAGGGAAGGGAGACCCAGTACTTC